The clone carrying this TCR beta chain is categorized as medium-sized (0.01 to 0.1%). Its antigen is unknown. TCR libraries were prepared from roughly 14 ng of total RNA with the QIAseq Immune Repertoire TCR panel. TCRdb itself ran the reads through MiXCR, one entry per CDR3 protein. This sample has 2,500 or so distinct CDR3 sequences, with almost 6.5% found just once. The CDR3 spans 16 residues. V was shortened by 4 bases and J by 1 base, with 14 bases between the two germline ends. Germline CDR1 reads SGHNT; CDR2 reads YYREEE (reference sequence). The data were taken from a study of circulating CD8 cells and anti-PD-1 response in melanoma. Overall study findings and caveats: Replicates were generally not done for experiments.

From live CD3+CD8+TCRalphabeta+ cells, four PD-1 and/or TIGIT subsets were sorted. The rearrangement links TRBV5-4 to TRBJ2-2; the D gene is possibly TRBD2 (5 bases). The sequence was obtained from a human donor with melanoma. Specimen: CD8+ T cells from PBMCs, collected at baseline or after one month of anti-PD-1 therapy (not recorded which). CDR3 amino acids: CASSPGLSLNTGELFF. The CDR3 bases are TGTGCCAGCAGCCCGGGGTTGTCTTTGAACACCGGGGAGCTGTTTTTT.